These 20 T cell receptor beta chains came from one sample sequenced in a study of neurological immune-mediated disorders. In TCRdb, the 5' RACE reads were re-called with MiXCR into one record per CDR3 protein. There are 80,000 or so distinct CDR3 sequences in the sample; 9.4% occur only once, and 1.7% lies in the top ten. Sequences were obtained from PBMCs. The receptors shown here come from a man aged 45-60 years in good health.

Turning to this clonotype: A much more abundant neighbour one base away suggests this may be a read error. V usage is TRBV5-1 and J usage is TRBJ2-1; TRBD2 matches 13 bases. CDR3 length equals 18 residues. Germline CDR1 reads SGHRS; CDR2 reads YFSETQ. J gave up 7 bases and V 6 bases, and 16 bases lay outside the gene matches. The CDR3, as DNA: TGCGCCAGCACTCGAACTAGCGGGAGGGCCGGTGATGGGAATGAGCAGTTCTTC. It specifies CASTRTSGRAGDGNEQFF.

This clonotype was recorded many times. CDR3 DNA sequence: TGTGCCAGCAGTGTGTGGAGGACAGGGGGCCCGGAGCCCCAGCATTTT. This gives the protein CASSVWRTGGPEPQHF. The chain joins TRBV6-6 to TRBJ1-5; TRBD1 matches at 11 bases. The junction had 11 bases not matched to a gene; V was cut back by 5 bases and J by 8 bases. This CDR3 has 16 amino acids. From germline, CDR1 is MNHNY and CDR2 SVGAGI (reference sequence).

As to this clonotype: A much larger clone is a single base away; this may be a read error. The chain combines TRBV9 with TRBJ1-2; 8 bases are a match to TRBD1. Germline loops: CDR1 SGDLS, CDR2 YYNGEE. The CDR3 consists of 15 residues. As DNA, the CDR3 is TGTGCCAGCAGCCTCGGAGACAGGGGCACCTATGGCTACGCCTTC. As protein: CASSLGDRGTYGYAF.

The genes are TRBV7-2 and TRBJ2-3; a weak D match, TRBD1 (5 bases). This CDR3 contains 15 residues. Germline loops: CDR1 SGHTA, CDR2 FQGNSA. The germline V and J ends were trimmed by 4 bases and 2 bases, with 13 bases remaining between them. CDR3 in amino acids: CASSSPRTNTDTQYF. CDR3 coding DNA: TGTGCCAGCAGCTCCCCGAGGACAAACACAGATACGCAGTATTTT. The whole variable domain, remainder taken from reference TRBV7-2 and TRBJ2-3, is GAGVSQSPSNKVTEKGKDVELRCDPISGHTALYWYRQSLGQGLEFLIYFQGNSAPDKSGLPSDRFSAERTGGSVSTLTIQRTQQEDSAVYLCASSSPRTNTDTQYFGPGTRLTVL.

This clonotype has a count of ten or more. The rearrangement joins TRBV5-5 to TRBJ2-3; the D gene is possibly TRBD2 (5 bases). The CDR3 is 12 residues long. The germline CDR1 and CDR2 sequences are SGHKS and YYEKEE (reference sequence). Trimming left V 2 bases short and J 10 bases short, with 11 bases between. The CDR3 sequence is CASSLFAEAQYF. DNA of the CDR3: TGTGCCAGCAGCTTATTTGCGGAGGCGCAGTATTTT.

The sample holds many counts of this clonotype. The rearrangement uses TRBV5-5 and TRBJ2-2; 7 positions match TRBD1. The CDR3 length is 16 residues. Losses at the gene ends were 0 bases for V and 5 bases for J; bases not matched to a gene: 7. Looked up from germline, CDR1 is SGHKS and CDR2 is YYEKEE (reference sequence). Here the CDR3 reads CASSLGRGRGTGELFF. In DNA, the CDR3 is TGTGCCAGCAGCTTGGGTAGGGGGCGTGGAACCGGGGAGCTGTTTTTT. Variable domain in full (rest from reference TRBV5-5 and TRBJ2-2): DAGVTQSPTHLIKTRGQQVTLRCSPISGHKSVSWYQQVLGQGPQFIFQYYEKEERGRGNFPDRFSARQFPNYSSELNVNALLLGDSALYLCASSLGRGRGTGELFFGEGSRLTVL.

The table lists this clonotype with many counts. The J gene is TRBJ2-2, the V gene TRBV12-3 or TRBV12-4; D not certain. The CDR3 has 13 residues. V was shortened by 6 bases and J by 4 bases, with 9 bases between the two germline ends. CDR3 region: CASSNYGTGELFF. For the CDR3, the DNA is TGTGCCAGCAGCAACTATGGCACCGGGGAGCTGTTTTTT.

This clonotype was found a few times. The V and J genes are TRBV19 and TRBJ2-7, with D perhaps TRBD1 (7 bases). V lost 5 bases to trimming and J lost 5 bases, with 10 bases between them. The CDR3 is made up of 12 amino acids. Per germline, CDR1 LNHDA and CDR2 SQIVND (reference sequence). CDR3 coding DNA: TGTGCCAGTAGTGTCAGGGGGGACGAGCAGTACTTC. Encoded protein: CASSVRGDEQYF.

This clonotype was observed at least ten times. The rearrangement links TRBV29-1 to TRBJ2-2; TRBD1 agrees at 9 bases. The V segment lost 2 bases and the J segment 6 bases; nucleotides outside the gene matches: 4. Germline-derived CDR1 and CDR2 are SQVTM and ANQGSEA. The CDR3 totals 14 residues. The chain's CDR3 is CSVEITGGPGELFF. The CDR3 DNA reads TGCAGCGTTGAAATTACAGGGGGCCCCGGGGAGCTGTTTTTT.

This clonotype showed up many times. The V call is TRBV7-9, the J call TRBJ1-2, with D possibly TRBD1 on 5 matching bases. V was cut by 6 bases and J by 5 bases, with 16 bases left in between. Looked up from germline, CDR1 is SEHNR and CDR2 is FQNEAQ (reference sequence). CDR3 length: 14 amino acids. This CDR3 reads CASSQGGGGYGYTF. In nucleotides, the CDR3 is TGTGCCAGCAGTCAGGGAGGCGGAGGATATGGCTACACCTTC.

This clonotype was picked up many times. V and J are TRBV10-3 and TRBJ2-3; 8 nucleotides line up with TRBD2. The CDR3 has 16 residues. Germline CDR1 and CDR2: ENHRY and SYGVKD. J gave up 3 bases and V 5 bases, and 10 bases lay outside the gene matches. CDR3 in amino acids: CAISNQGLVETDTQYF. CDR3 in DNA: TGTGCCATCAGTAATCAGGGACTAGTTGAGACAGATACGCAGTATTTT.

This clonotype was seen ten or more times. This chain joins TRBV20-1 and TRBJ2-2; 7 nucleotides agree with TRBD1. The CDR3 sequence is 14 residues long. Trimming cost V 4 bases and J 2 bases; bases outside gene matches: 4. The germline gives CDR1 DFQATT, CDR2 SNEGSKA (reference sequence). The CDR3 DNA reads TGCAGTGCTACCGGGACAGACAACACCGGGGAGCTGTTTTTT. Amino acid sequence: CSATGTDNTGELFF.

This clonotype was detected many times. The gene calls are TRBV11-2 and TRBJ2-3, with D hard to call. Germline loops: CDR1 SGHAT, CDR2 FQNNGV. The germline V and J ends were trimmed by 6 bases and 3 bases, with 4 bases remaining between them. The CDR3 runs 11 residues. The CDR3 sequence: CASRSTDTQYF. The CDR3 nucleotides are TGTGCCAGCAGATCAACAGATACGCAGTATTTT.

The chain joins TRBV6-1 to TRBJ2-7, with TRBD2 as a possible D gene (5 bases). The V gene's germline CDR1 is MNHNS and CDR2 SASEGT. This CDR3 has 15 residues. Trimming shortened V by 7 bases and J by 3 bases, and 19 bases separated the two germline ends. The CDR3 spells CASTLLVGDIYEQYF. For the CDR3, the DNA is TGTGCCAGCACACTATTGGTGGGAGACATCTACGAGCAGTACTTC.

The chain is built from TRBV11-2 and TRBJ1-6; D might be TRBD1 (5 bases). The CDR3 has 14 amino acids. The germline gives CDR1 SGHAT, CDR2 FQNNGV. Deletions cut 1 base from V and 10 bases from J, with 11 bases between. The CDR3 bases are TGTGCCAGCAGCTTAGCACACCAGGGATCACCCCTCCACTTT. The encoded protein is CASSLAHQGSPLHF.

This clonotype has a count of ten or more. V and J are TRBV27 and TRBJ1-5; D gene ambiguous. Trimming shortened V by 3 bases and J by 4 bases, and 10 bases separated the two germline ends. The germline V gene encodes CDR1 MNHEY and CDR2 SMNVEV (reference sequence). CDR3 length equals 14 residues. DNA of the CDR3: TGTGCCAGCAGTTTTTGGGGATTGAATCAGCCCCAGCATTTT. The encoded protein is CASSFWGLNQPQHF.

This chain connects TRBV12-3 or TRBV12-4 to TRBJ2-2; D remains unclear. The CDR3 is 13 residues long. V lost 3 bases, J lost 7 bases, and 9 bases lay in between. The CDR3 is CASSFVSYGELFF. The CDR3 coding sequence is TGTGCCAGCAGTTTCGTGAGCTACGGGGAGCTGTTTTTT.

This clonotype appeared many times. The chain links TRBV20-1 to TRBJ2-6; 7 bases fit TRBD2. There are 17 residues in the CDR3. CDR1 and CDR2 (germline): DFQATT, SNEGSKA (reference sequence). With 3 bases clipped from V and 0 bases from J, the junction kept 8 bases outside the gene matches. The CDR3 reads CSARVGGGSSGANVLTF. The CDR3 bases are TGCAGTGCTAGGGTTGGGGGGGGGTCCTCTGGGGCCAACGTCCTGACTTTC.

This clonotype was observed at least ten times. V is TRBV7-8 and J is TRBJ2-7; D might be TRBD2 (6 bases). Trimming stripped 10 bases from V and 4 bases from J, with 23 bases between. The germline gives CDR1 SGHVS, CDR2 FQNEAQ. The CDR3 loop spans 15 amino acids. CDR3 nucleotides: TGTGCCACCACCGCCGCGAGGAGGGTTGGATACGAGCAGTACTTC. Translation gives CATTAARRVGYEQYF.

This clonotype was recorded many times. This sequence joins TRBV20-1 and TRBJ2-1, with D possibly TRBD1 on 5 matching bases. The CDR3 spans 11 residues. Germline V gene data show CDR1 as DFQATT and CDR2 as SNEGSKA (reference sequence). The CDR3 spells CRPRGYNEQFF. The DNA for the CDR3 is TGCCGTCCAAGGGGATACAATGAGCAGTTCTTC.